The 28 T cell receptor beta chains listed next were all sequenced from one sample in a study of blood T cells in healthy people across ages. Combining a sample-barcoded 5' primer with a J-beta primer mix, a second PCR ran for roughly 6 to 12 cycles. TCRdb reprocessed the 5' RACE reads with MiXCR, giving one entry per CDR3 protein. The table has approximately 1,700,000 distinct CDR3 sequences, about two fifths seen once. Sequencing was done on a sample of blood. The receptor source for this set is a human donor in good health.

This rearrangement joins TRBV20-1 to TRBJ2-7; 7 nucleotides align to TRBD1. Trimming removed 6 bases from V and 4 bases from J; junction bases left unmatched: 6. Germline V gene lookup returns CDR1 DFQATT and CDR2 SNEGSKA (reference sequence). The CDR3 runs 12 residues. The CDR3 bases are TGCAGTGCCCCGACAGGGAAATACGAGCAGTACTTC. As protein: CSAPTGKYEQYF.

In its sample, this clonotype was seen a few times. The gene calls are TRBV10-3 and TRBJ2-1, with TRBD2 matching over 7 bases. CDR1 and CDR2 from the germline V gene are ENHRY and SYGVKD. The CDR3 sequence is 14 residues long. V trimming: 5 bases; J trimming: 13 bases; junction bases outside the gene matches: 14. The CDR3 loop is CAISPGGVQETQFF. As DNA, the CDR3 is TGTGCCATCAGTCCGGGGGGTGTCCAAGAGACCCAGTTCTTC.

The rearrangement joins TRBV19 to TRBJ1-2; D unresolved. Germline values: CDR1 LNHDA, CDR2 SQIVND (reference sequence). This CDR3 region has 14 residues. Trimming removed 5 bases from V and 4 bases from J, with 14 bases in between. CDR3 amino acids: CASSEGGGRYGYTF. The CDR3 DNA reads TGTGCCAGTAGTGAGGGCGGAGGGCGCTATGGCTACACCTTC.

V gene TRBV6-2 or TRBV6-3 combines with J gene TRBJ1-2; 7 bases are shared with TRBD1. The V gene's germline CDR1 is MNHEY and CDR2 SVGEGT. The CDR3 runs to 14 residues. J gave up 6 bases and V 2 bases, and 6 bases lay outside the gene matches. As DNA, the CDR3 is TGTGCCAGCAGTTACCGGACAGGCCATAATGGCTACACCTTC. Its protein product is CASSYRTGHNGYTF.

Written as DNA, the CDR3 is TGTGCCAGCAGCTTATCCACATGGGGATCCGGTTCCGGGGAGCTGTTTTTT. Translation gives CASSLSTWGSGSGELFF. The genes are TRBV11-1 and TRBJ2-2; D is ambiguous. The CDR3 covers 17 residues. Germline-derived CDR1 and CDR2 are SGHAT and FQDESV (reference sequence). V lost 2 bases and J 6 bases, leaving 19 bases between the germline ends.

This clonotype occurred a few times. The V and J genes are TRBV10-3 and TRBJ1-5; the match to TRBD1 covers 9 bases. The length of the CDR3 is 16 residues. Germline V lookup: CDR1 ENHRY, CDR2 SYGVKD. V shed 3 bases and J 3 bases; nucleotides not matched to a gene: 6. DNA of the CDR3: TGTGCCATCAGTGAAGGGGACAGGGCGTTCAATCAGCCCCAGCATTTT. Its translation: CAISEGDRAFNQPQHF.

The J gene is TRBJ1-4, the V gene TRBV12-3 or TRBV12-4; D gene ambiguous. The CDR3 has 14 residues. The V end lost 7 bases, the J end lost 4 bases, and 13 bases lay between the germline ends. The CDR3 DNA follows: TGTGCCAGCAAACCAGGCGTCCTTAATGAAAAACTGTTTTTT. Translation gives CASKPGVLNEKLFF.

This clonotype was observed a few times. V gene TRBV3-1 combines with J gene TRBJ2-1; 8 positions match TRBD2. Germline loops: CDR1 LGHDT, CDR2 YNNKEL (reference sequence). Trimming removed 2 bases from V and 3 bases from J; junction bases left unmatched: 6. The CDR3 consists of 16 residues. The CDR3 sequence is CASSQLSLADYNEQFF. The CDR3 DNA reads as TGTGCCAGCAGCCAATTATCACTAGCGGACTACAATGAGCAGTTCTTC.

The chain employs TRBV7-6 and TRBJ2-4; possible D gene TRBD2, 5 bases. The last part of the DNA fits TRBJ2-7 better; the J call may be wrong. Per germline, CDR1 SGHVS and CDR2 FNYEAQ. The CDR3 is made up of 14 amino acids. The CDR3 DNA reads as TGTGCCAGCAGCTTCACCCCCTTCGGGGACGAGCAGTACTTC. As protein: CASSFTPFGDEQYF.

The gene calls are TRBV20-1 and TRBJ1-1, with 7 bases that match TRBD1. Germline CDR1 is DFQATT and CDR2 is SNEGSKA (reference sequence). This CDR3 is built from 13 residues. Trimming cost V 5 bases and J 3 bases; bases outside gene matches: 6. The CDR3 region has the DNA TGCAGTGCTCCGTACAGGGGTGACACTGAAGCTTTCTTT. Its protein product is CSAPYRGDTEAFF.

This clonotype was observed a few times. This chain uses TRBV4-1 with TRBJ1-2; TRBD1 aligns across 9 bases. Per the germline V gene, CDR1 is MGHRA and CDR2 is YSYEKL. J lost 6 bases, V lost 1 base, and 6 bases had no gene match. The CDR3 loop spans 15 amino acids. The chain's CDR3 is CASSQVYRGQDGYTF. In nucleotides, the CDR3 is TGCGCCAGCAGCCAAGTTTACAGGGGGCAGGATGGCTACACCTTC.

This chain links TRBV7-9 with TRBJ1-5; 8 nucleotides match TRBD1. There are 12 residues in the CDR3. Germline CDR1 reads SEHNR; CDR2 reads FQNEAQ (reference sequence). With 8 bases clipped from V and 9 bases from J, the junction kept 6 bases outside the gene matches. This CDR3 reads CASGQGELPQHF. CDR3 DNA sequence: TGTGCCAGCGGACAGGGAGAACTGCCCCAGCATTTT.

Here the CDR3 reads CATLRQHNEKLFF. CDR3 DNA sequence: TGTGCCACCCTACGACAGCATAATGAAAAACTGTTTTTT. The rearrangement uses TRBV6-2 or TRBV6-3 and TRBJ1-4, with TRBD1 as a possible D gene (5 bases). The CDR3 runs 13 residues. The V gene's germline CDR1 is MNHEY and CDR2 SVGEGT. V lost 10 bases and J 4 bases, leaving 13 bases between the germline ends.

As to this clonotype: One end of the junction varies from germline; a read error may be responsible. The chain couples TRBV7-9 to TRBJ2-1, with no clear D. The CDR3 extends over 15 amino acids. Germline V lookup: CDR1 SEHNR, CDR2 FQNEAQ (reference sequence). This chain's CDR3 is CASSLGPSSHNEQFF. The CDR3, as DNA: TGTGCCAGCAGCCTCGGACCGAGCTCCCACAATGAGCAGTTCTTC.

In its sample, this clonotype was seen a few times. The chain has TRBV6-6 and TRBJ2-1, with 9 bases aligning to TRBD2. This CDR3 has 16 residues. V was pared by 6 bases and J by 2 bases, with 8 bases of the junction left unmatched. The germline V gene encodes CDR1 MNHNY and CDR2 SVGAGI (reference sequence). DNA for the CDR3: TGTGCCAGCAGCTCCCGGAGCGGGGGGACCTACAATGAGCAGTTCTTC. It yields the protein CASSSRSGGTYNEQFF.

A few counts support this clonotype. The junction shows a germline mismatch at one end, possibly a read error. The CDR3 DNA reads as TGTAGTGCTCTCCGACACCTATCCTACAATGAGCAGTTCTTC. This translates into CSALRHLSYNEQFF. This rearrangement joins TRBV20-1 to TRBJ2-1; D remains ambiguous. CDR3 length: 14 residues. CDR1 is DFQATT and CDR2 is SNEGSKA in the germline V gene (reference sequence).

V usage is TRBV20-1 and J usage is TRBJ2-1, with TRBD2 matching over 9 bases. Germline values: CDR1 DFQATT, CDR2 SNEGSKA (reference sequence). The CDR3 is made up of 17 amino acids. With V trimmed by 3 bases and J by 0 bases, 9 bases remained unmatched. The CDR3 DNA is TGCAGTGCTAGGGTACTAGCGGGTGCCAGCTCCTACAATGAGCAGTTCTTC. Its translation: CSARVLAGASSYNEQFF.

The CDR3 DNA reads TGTGCCAGCAGCTTTGCGGGACTAGGCGCCCCTCTTCAGTACTTC. Its protein is CASSFAGLGAPLQYF. The chain is built from TRBV5-8 and TRBJ2-7, with 8 bases identical to TRBD2. With V trimmed by 2 bases and J by 10 bases, 14 bases remained unmatched. From germline, CDR1 is SGHTS and CDR2 YDEGEE. The CDR3 is made up of 15 amino acids.

The chain employs TRBV10-3 and TRBJ1-1; a weak D match, TRBD1 (5 bases). In germline, CDR1 is ENHRY, CDR2 SYGVKD. V was shortened by 0 bases and J by 9 bases, with 8 bases between the two germline ends. The CDR3 is 12 amino acids. The CDR3 DNA reads TGTGCCATCAGTGAGTCAAGGGGCCAAGCTTTCTTT. It specifies CAISESRGQAFF.

This clonotype was picked up a small number of times. Written as DNA, the CDR3 is TGTGCCAGCAGTTTAATCAGACAGCGTGAGCAGTTCTTC. Its protein product is CASSLIRQREQFF. The chain recombines TRBV12-3 or TRBV12-4 with TRBJ2-1; D might be TRBD1 (5 bases). The CDR3 is made up of 13 amino acids. The V end was cut by 2 bases, the J end by 9 bases, with 11 bases between.

The rearrangement joins TRBV7-2 to TRBJ1-2; D gene ambiguous. The CDR3 contains 14 residues. V was clipped by 1 base and J by 3 bases, with 9 bases between them. Germline V gene data show CDR1 as SGHTA and CDR2 as FQGNSA. The CDR3 spells CASSLGHVDYGYTF. CDR3 bases: TGTGCCAGCAGCTTAGGGCACGTCGACTATGGCTACACCTTC.

This sequence joins TRBV29-1 and TRBJ1-2; D not certain. Trimming pared 7 bases from V and 0 bases from J, leaving 12 bases between. The CDR3 spans 13 residues. Germline V CDR1 and CDR2: SQVTM, ANQGSEA. The CDR3 protein is CSALQPANYGYTF. CDR3 coding DNA: TGCAGCGCTCTACAACCAGCTAACTATGGCTACACCTTC.

This rearrangement joins TRBV13 to TRBJ2-6; no clear D. In germline, CDR1 is PRHDT, CDR2 FYEKMQ (reference sequence). The CDR3 spans 16 residues. V was clipped by 1 base and J by 2 bases, with 9 bases between them. The CDR3 DNA sequence: TGTGCCAGCAGCTTAGTTCGCGAAACTGGGGCCAACGTCCTGACTTTC. Residues: CASSLVRETGANVLTF.

This clonotype has only a few counts. The V call is TRBV29-1, the J call TRBJ2-1, with D possibly matching TRBD1 (7 bases). The CDR3 has 13 amino acids. Trimming shortened V by 6 bases and J by 8 bases, and 17 bases separated the two germline ends. In germline, CDR1 is SQVTM, CDR2 ANQGSEA. The CDR3 here is CSVLTGRGDEQFF. The CDR3 DNA follows: TGCAGCGTCCTGACAGGGCGGGGAGATGAGCAGTTCTTC.

The chain recombines TRBV6-2 or TRBV6-3 with TRBJ1-5, with 7 bases lining up with TRBD1. Germline CDR1 reads MNHEY; CDR2 reads SVGEGT. V shed 0 bases, J shed 0 bases, and the junction held 5 bases outside the gene matches. The CDR3 has 17 amino acids. The CDR3 sequence is CASSYSGTENSNQPQHF. In DNA, the CDR3 is TGTGCCAGCAGTTACTCAGGGACAGAGAATAGCAATCAGCCCCAGCATTTT.

J is TRBJ2-1 and V is TRBV12-3 or TRBV12-4; D perhaps matches TRBD2 (7 bases). The V end was cut by 6 bases, the J end by 3 bases, with 21 bases between. The CDR3 runs 17 residues. CDR3 residues: CASSPPVGRGHYNEQFF. CDR3 DNA: TGTGCCAGCAGCCCCCCTGTGGGGCGGGGGCACTACAATGAGCAGTTCTTC.

This clonotype was seen only a few times. The chain has TRBV12-3 or TRBV12-4 and TRBJ1-2; 7 bases align to TRBD1. This CDR3 region has 16 residues. V gave up 5 bases and J gave up 7 bases; unmatched junction bases: 16. CDR3 protein: CASSPTYIGGASGYTF. CDR3 coding DNA: TGTGCCAGCAGTCCTACATACATAGGGGGCGCGTCTGGCTACACCTTC.

The V call is TRBV5-1, the J call TRBJ2-1; D assignment may be TRBD1 or TRBD2 (5 bases each). CDR1 SGHRS and CDR2 YFSETQ come from the germline V gene. V was trimmed by 3 bases and J by 13 bases, leaving 14 bases between them. This CDR3 spans 12 amino acids. CDR3 bases: TGCGCCAGCAGCTCCCGGGACGGCACACAGTTCTTC. This codes for CASSSRDGTQFF.